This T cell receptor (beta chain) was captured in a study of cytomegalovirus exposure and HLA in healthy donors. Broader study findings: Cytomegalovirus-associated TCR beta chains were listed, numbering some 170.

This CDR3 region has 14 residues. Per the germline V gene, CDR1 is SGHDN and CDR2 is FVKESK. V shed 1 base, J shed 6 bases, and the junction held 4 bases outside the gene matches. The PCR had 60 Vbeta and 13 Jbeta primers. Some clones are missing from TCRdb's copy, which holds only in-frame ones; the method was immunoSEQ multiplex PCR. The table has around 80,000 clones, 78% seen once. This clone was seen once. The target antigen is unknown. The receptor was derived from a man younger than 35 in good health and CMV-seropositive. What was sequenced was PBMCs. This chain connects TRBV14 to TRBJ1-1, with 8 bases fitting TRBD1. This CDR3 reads CASSQVGRGPEAFF. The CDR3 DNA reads TGTGCCAGCAGCCAAGTAGGCAGGGGGCCTGAAGCTTTCTTT.